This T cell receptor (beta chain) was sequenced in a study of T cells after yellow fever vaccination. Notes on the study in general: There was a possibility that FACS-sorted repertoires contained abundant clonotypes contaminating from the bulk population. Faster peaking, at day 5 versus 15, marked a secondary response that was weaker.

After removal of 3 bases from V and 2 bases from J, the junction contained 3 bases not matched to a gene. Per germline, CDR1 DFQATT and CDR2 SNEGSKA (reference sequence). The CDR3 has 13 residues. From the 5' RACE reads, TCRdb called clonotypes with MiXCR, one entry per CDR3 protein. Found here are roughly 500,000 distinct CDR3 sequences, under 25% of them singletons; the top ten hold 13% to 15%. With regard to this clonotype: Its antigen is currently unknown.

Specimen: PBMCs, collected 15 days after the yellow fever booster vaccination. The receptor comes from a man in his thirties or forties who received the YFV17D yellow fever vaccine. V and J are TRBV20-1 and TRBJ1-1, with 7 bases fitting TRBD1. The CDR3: CSASRDSNTEAFF. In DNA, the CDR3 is TGCAGTGCTAGCCGGGACAGTAACACTGAAGCTTTCTTT.